Below are 23 T cell receptor beta chains sequenced from a single sample in a study of T cell responses to AZD1222 COVID-19 vaccine. The table came from immunoSEQ multiplex PCR; TCRdb's copy has only in-frame clones and leaves some out. The sample holds roughly 150,000 clones; 70% to 90% are singletons and the top ten take around 1%. Sample: peripheral blood, taken 28 days after the second AZD1222 dose. These receptors originate from an adult who received the AZD1222 COVID-19 vaccine.

The rearrangement joins TRBV6-2 or TRBV6-3 to TRBJ2-5; possibly TRBD2 for D (7 bases). Germline loops: CDR1 MNHEY, CDR2 SVGEGT. The CDR3 runs 13 residues. Trimming removed 6 bases at V and 5 bases at J, with 13 bases between. CDR3 in amino acids: CASSGGPGETQYF. For the CDR3, the DNA is TGTGCCAGCAGCGGGGGGCCGGGGGAGACCCAGTACTTC.

The chain carries TRBV18 and TRBJ1-1; D is unresolved. Germline V gene data show CDR1 as KGHSH and CDR2 as LQKENI. V dropped 3 bases and J dropped 3 bases, with 8 bases sitting between them. This CDR3 contains 13 residues. The CDR3 spells CASSPTTDTEAFF. CDR3 nucleotides: TGTGCCAGCTCACCGACTACGGACACTGAAGCTTTCTTT. Looking up the rest from reference TRBV18 and TRBJ1-1 gives the full variable domain: NAGVMQNPRHLVRRRGQEARLRCSPMKGHSHVYWYRQLPEEGLKFMVYLQKENIIDESGMPKERFSAEFPKEGPSILRIQQVVRGDSAAYFCASSPTTDTEAFFGQGTRLTVV.

The gene calls are TRBV11-2 and TRBJ2-3, with 10 bases aligning to TRBD2. Germline V CDR1 and CDR2: SGHAT, FQNNGV. The V gene end was trimmed by 3 bases and the J gene end by 8 bases; junction bases not matched to a gene: 5. CDR3 length: 14 amino acids. CDR3 DNA sequence: TGTGCCAGCAGCTTCCCTAGCGGGGGAGGTACGCAGTATTTT. It translates to CASSFPSGGGTQYF.

The gene calls are TRBV3-1 (or the pseudogene TRBV3-2) and TRBJ2-5; 11 bases fit TRBD2. This CDR3 region has 17 residues. Germline-derived CDR1 and CDR2 are LGHDT and YNNKEL (reference sequence). V dropped 1 base and J dropped 1; count of bases not matched to a gene: 5. DNA for the CDR3: TGTGCCAGCAGCCAAGGGCTAGCGGGGGGTTTCCAAGAGACCCAGTACTTC. Translating it yields CASSQGLAGGFQETQYF.

The CDR3 DNA reads TGTGCCAGCAGTGTGTCGAGCCTTGCAACTAATGAAAAACTGTTTTTT. Its protein product is CASSVSSLATNEKLFF. The V call is TRBV27, the J call TRBJ1-4; D gene ambiguous. V lost 5 bases and J lost 0, with 13 bases in between. The germline gives CDR1 MNHEY, CDR2 SMNVEV (reference sequence). The CDR3 is made up of 16 amino acids.

The genes are TRBV21-1 and TRBJ2-7; TRBD1, as called in the table, went unchecked against the DNA. TRBV21-1 corresponds to a pseudogene. The CDR3 is 13 amino acids. DNA for the CDR3: TGTGCCAGCAGCAAAGCACAGGCCTACGAGCAGTACTTC. Translated, it gives CASSKAQAYEQYF.

This chain links TRBV7-6 with TRBJ2-5; 7 bases fit TRBD1. The CDR3 is 15 amino acids. Germline CDR1 SGHVS, CDR2 FNYEAQ. With V trimmed by 3 bases and J by 4 bases, 8 bases remained unmatched. CDR3 DNA sequence: TGTGCCAGCAGCTTCCGGGACAGCACAACAGAGACCCAGTACTTC. Protein: CASSFRDSTTETQYF.

This chain links TRBV4-1 with TRBJ2-7; 10 bases are a match to TRBD2. The CDR3 sequence is 18 residues long. V trimming: 1 base; J trimming: 7 bases; junction bases outside the gene matches: 16. Germline V gene sequence: CDR1 MGHRA, CDR2 YSYEKL. The CDR3 spells CASSQVTAGGQPTWEQYF. The CDR3 nucleotides are TGCGCCAGCAGCCAAGTTACAGCGGGGGGGCAGCCTACCTGGGAGCAGTACTTC.

The chain carries TRBV19 and TRBJ2-2, with D unclear. V was clipped by 4 bases and J by 8 bases, with 14 bases between them. CDR1 and CDR2 from the germline V gene are LNHDA and SQIVND (reference sequence). The CDR3 length is 14 residues. The CDR3 coding sequence is TGTGCCAGTAGTACCGACACCTACCAGGGGGAGCTGTTTTTT. It encodes CASSTDTYQGELFF.

J is TRBJ2-6 and V is TRBV6-5, with a possible D match to TRBD2 (5 bases). CDR1 is MNHEY and CDR2 is SVGAGI in the germline V gene. The CDR3 runs to 15 residues. Trimming took 8 bases from V and 0 from J, leaving 11 bases between them. The CDR3 sequence: CASGGHLSGANVLTF. Written as DNA, the CDR3 is TGTGCCAGCGGAGGCCACCTCTCTGGGGCCAACGTCCTGACTTTC.

In this sample, this clone turned up once. The chain links TRBV10-3 to TRBJ2-1, with 14 bases aligning to TRBD2. The CDR3 runs 16 residues. With 8 bases clipped from V and 1 base from J, the junction kept 4 bases outside the gene matches. The germline V gene encodes CDR1 ENHRY and CDR2 SYGVKD. The CDR3 spells CAIGGTSGGSYNEQFF. The DNA of the CDR3 is TGTGCCATCGGCGGGACTAGCGGGGGATCCTACAATGAGCAGTTCTTC.

V and J are TRBV27 and TRBJ2-6; the D gene is possibly TRBD1 (6 bases). The CDR3 extends over 17 amino acids. V was clipped by 4 bases and J by 0 bases, with 13 bases between them. The germline V gene has CDR1 MNHEY and CDR2 SMNVEV (reference sequence). The CDR3 here is CASSSNNRVSGANVLTF. The CDR3 region has the DNA TGTGCCAGCAGTTCCAATAACAGGGTCTCTGGGGCCAACGTCCTGACTTTC. Filled out from reference TRBV27 and TRBJ2-6, the complete variable domain reads EAQVTQNPRYLITVTGKKLTVTCSQNMNHEYMSWYRQDPGLGLRQIYYSMNVEVTDKGDVPEGYKVSRKEKRNFPLILESPSPNQTSLYFCASSSNNRVSGANVLTFGAGSRLTVL.

V gene TRBV6-5 combines with J gene TRBJ2-1, with a tentative D call TRBD2 (6 bases). CDR1 is MNHEY and CDR2 is SVGAGI in the germline V gene. This CDR3 has 15 amino acids. The ends were cut back, 2 bases at V and 4 bases at J, with 12 bases in the middle. The DNA for the CDR3 is TGTGCCAGCAGTTACCCTCGGGGGAATTACAATGAGCAGTTCTTC. Its protein product is CASSYPRGNYNEQFF.

The V call is TRBV6-2 or TRBV6-3, the J call TRBJ2-2; 15 bases are shared with TRBD2. The germline V gene has CDR1 MNHEY and CDR2 SVGEGT. The CDR3 has 16 residues. With 4 bases clipped from V and 6 bases from J, the junction kept 3 bases outside the gene matches. The CDR3 DNA follows: TGTGCCAGCAGTTTCGGACTAGCGGGGGGGCCCGGGGAGCTGTTTTTT. Residues: CASSFGLAGGPGELFF.

The chain is built from TRBV4-3 and TRBJ1-6, with D perhaps TRBD1 (6 bases). Germline V gene lookup returns CDR1 LGHNA and CDR2 YSLEER. The V and J ends lost 1 base and 6 bases respectively, with 13 bases between them. The CDR3 has 16 amino acids. The CDR3 nucleotides are TGCGCCAGCAGCCAAGGGACGACAGGCTCTAATTCACCCCTCCACTTT. Its protein is CASSQGTTGSNSPLHF.

The CDR3 sequence is CASRQVAMAGGQETQYF. The CDR3, as DNA: TGTGCCAGCAGACAAGTCGCAATGGCGGGGGGCCAAGAGACCCAGTACTTC. The genes are TRBV2 and TRBJ2-5, with 8 bases lining up with TRBD2. This CDR3 region has 17 residues. The germline CDR1 and CDR2 sequences are SNHLY and FYNNEI. V shed 6 bases and J 1 base; nucleotides not matched to a gene: 13.

V gene TRBV5-4 combines with J gene TRBJ2-7; D possibly corresponds to TRBD1 (6 bases). Looked up from germline, CDR1 is SGHNT and CDR2 is YYREEE (reference sequence). This CDR3 is 17 amino acids long. V shed 4 bases and J shed 3 bases, with 23 bases lying between them. Here the CDR3 reads CASSADPTGPLVYEQYF. The DNA of the CDR3 is TGTGCCAGCAGCGCCGACCCGACAGGTCCTCTTGTCTACGAGCAGTACTTC. The entire variable domain, with the rest obtained from reference TRBV5-4 and TRBJ2-7, is as follows: ETGVTQSPTHLIKTRGQQVTLRCSSQSGHNTVSWYQQALGQGPQFIFQYYREEENGRGNFPPRFSGLQFPNYSSELNVNALELDDSALYLCASSADPTGPLVYEQYFGPGTRLTVT.

This clone appeared a few times. This chain links TRBV19 with TRBJ2-1; D gene unclear. Looked up from germline, CDR1 is LNHDA and CDR2 is SQIVND (reference sequence). CDR3 size: 14 residues. Trimming took 5 bases from V and 4 from J, leaving 12 bases between them. The CDR3, as DNA: TGTGCCAGTAGTTTTACGACGGATTACAATGAGCAGTTCTTC. Translation: CASSFTTDYNEQFF.

This chain uses TRBV4-1 with TRBJ1-3; D call uncertain. The V end was cut by 4 bases, the J end by 0 bases, with 22 bases between. Germline V CDR1 and CDR2: MGHRA, YSYEKL. This CDR3 contains 19 residues. Here the CDR3 DNA reads TGCGCCAGCAGCCGGCTGAGTGGCAGTAAGACCCTCTCTGGAAACACCATATATTTT. Amino acid sequence: CASSRLSGSKTLSGNTIYF.

The CDR3 DNA reads as TGTGCCAGCAGCCCAGGGCCCCAAGAACTGTTTTTT. This encodes CASSPGPQELFF. The chain is built from TRBV7-8 and TRBJ1-4, with D tentatively TRBD1 (5 bases). Looked up from germline, CDR1 is SGHVS and CDR2 is FQNEAQ. The CDR3 extends over 12 amino acids. V was trimmed by 5 bases and J by 12 bases, leaving 13 bases between them.

This chain joins TRBV3-1 (or the pseudogene TRBV3-2) and TRBJ2-1; 7 positions match TRBD1. The CDR3 sequence is 15 residues long. With 5 bases clipped from V and 6 bases from J, the junction kept 10 bases outside the gene matches. The germline V gene has CDR1 LGHDT and CDR2 YNNKEL (reference sequence). The CDR3 region is CASSYRDSGRNEQFF. The CDR3 nucleotides read TGTGCCAGCAGCTACCGGGACAGCGGCCGCAATGAGCAGTTCTTC.

The chain links TRBV4-1 to TRBJ2-7; either TRBD1 or TRBD2 may supply D (5 bases each). Trimming removed 1 base at V and 4 bases at J, with 11 bases between. The CDR3 length is 14 residues. Germline CDR1 reads MGHRA; CDR2 reads YSYEKL. CDR3 sequence reads: CASSQGRGFYEQYF. In nucleotides, the CDR3 is TGCGCCAGCAGCCAAGGCCGGGGCTTTTACGAGCAGTACTTC.

This chain connects TRBV18 to TRBJ1-5; no clear D gene. Trimming left V 3 bases short and J 2 bases short, with 2 bases between. The CDR3 consists of 12 residues. The germline gives CDR1 KGHSH, CDR2 LQKENI. CDR3 bases: TGTGCCAGCTCACCGGGCAATCAGCCCCAGCATTTT. Its protein is CASSPGNQPQHF. Full variable domain (rest looked up from reference TRBV18 and TRBJ1-5): NAGVMQNPRHLVRRRGQEARLRCSPMKGHSHVYWYRQLPEEGLKFMVYLQKENIIDESGMPKERFSAEFPKEGPSILRIQQVVRGDSAAYFCASSPGNQPQHFGDGTRLSIL.